The 9 T cell receptor beta chains given below trace back to one sample, sequenced in a study of early T cells in non-severe SARS-CoV-2 infection. TCRdb recomputed calls from the 5' RACE reads with MiXCR, one row per CDR3 protein. The sample has 55,000 to 65,000 distinct CDR3 sequences, more than 10% seen once. The sequencing input was whole blood. The receptor set was obtained from an adult who was a healthcare worker with PCR-confirmed SARS-CoV-2 infection or an uninfected control (not recorded which).

The chain employs TRBV20-1 and TRBJ2-1; 7 nucleotides line up with TRBD2. CDR3 size: 15 residues. With V trimmed by 5 bases and J by 0 bases, 7 bases remained unmatched. Germline V gene data show CDR1 as DFQATT and CDR2 as SNEGSKA (reference sequence). CDR3 protein: CSAPTSPSSYNEQFF. The CDR3 bases are TGCAGTGCTCCGACTAGCCCCAGCTCCTACAATGAGCAGTTCTTC.

This clonotype was seen only a few times. The gene calls are TRBV10-3 and TRBJ1-1, with 11 bases identical to TRBD1. Unmatched junction bases numbered 7, after V lost 6 bases and J lost 4 bases. CDR3 length: 15 amino acids. Germline CDR1 and CDR2: ENHRY and SYGVKD. The CDR3 region is CAIRTAGTGGTEAFF. DNA for the CDR3: TGTGCCATCAGGACCGCCGGGACAGGGGGCACTGAAGCTTTCTTT.

At least ten counts were recorded for this clonotype. The chain combines TRBV18 with TRBJ1-2; 9 bases line up with TRBD1. Germline CDR1 and CDR2: KGHSH and LQKENI. This CDR3 is built from 16 residues. Losses at the gene ends were 8 bases for V and 7 bases for J; bases not matched to a gene: 17. CDR3 in DNA: TGTGCCAGCCGGGAGAACAGGGGGCTACCTCAGCGTGGCTACACCTTC. This gives the protein CASRENRGLPQRGYTF.

This clonotype was observed at least ten times. The chain recombines TRBV19 with TRBJ1-2; D remains ambiguous. This CDR3 is built from 14 residues. The germline gives CDR1 LNHDA, CDR2 SQIVND (reference sequence). The ends were cut back, 5 bases at V and 0 bases at J, with 10 bases in the middle. For the CDR3, the DNA is TGTGCCAGTAGTCTACAGTTATCTAACTATGGCTACACCTTC. Amino acids: CASSLQLSNYGYTF.

The rearrangement links TRBV5-1 to TRBJ2-5, with 9 bases that match TRBD2. Germline CDR1 and CDR2: SGHRS and YFSETQ. The CDR3 length is 15 residues. The junction had 8 bases not matched to a gene; V was cut back by 3 bases and J by 5 bases. CDR3 protein: CASSWGTSSMETQYF. The CDR3 region has the DNA TGCGCCAGCAGCTGGGGGACTAGCTCGATGGAGACCCAGTACTTC.

The chain combines TRBV6-2 or TRBV6-3 with TRBJ1-6; perhaps TRBD1 as D (6 bases). CDR1 MNHEY and CDR2 SVGEGT come from the germline V gene. Trimming removed 6 bases from V and 6 bases from J, with 15 bases in between. The CDR3 spans 15 residues. CDR3 region: CASRRDRPINSPLHF. The CDR3 DNA sequence: TGTGCCAGCAGGAGAGACAGGCCGATTAATTCACCCCTCCACTTT.

CDR3 sequence reads: CASSLGTSGGALETQYF. CDR3 DNA sequence: TGTGCCAGCAGCTTGGGGACTAGCGGGGGGGCCCTGGAGACCCAGTACTTC. V and J are TRBV5-4 and TRBJ2-5; 15 positions match TRBD2. The CDR3 is 17 amino acids. V dropped 0 bases and J dropped 5; count of bases not matched to a gene: 5. CDR1 is SGHNT, CDR2 YYREEE, per germline (reference sequence).

In its sample, this clonotype was seen many times. This chain uses TRBV10-3 with TRBJ2-1; D ambiguous. Per germline, CDR1 ENHRY and CDR2 SYGVKD. With 2 bases removed from V and 8 bases from J, the gap between germline ends came to 7 bases. CDR3 length: 12 residues. The DNA for the CDR3 is TGTGCCATCAGTGAGGTTTCCCATGAGCAGTTCTTC. This sequence encodes CAISEVSHEQFF.

The genes are TRBV9 and TRBJ2-3; TRBD1 matches at 7 bases. This CDR3 is 13 amino acids long. Germline CDR1 reads SGDLS; CDR2 reads YYNGEE. V lost 4 bases, J lost 5 bases, and 4 bases stayed unmatched. The CDR3 spells CASSTTGLDTQYF. The CDR3 DNA is TGTGCCAGCAGCACGACAGGGTTAGATACGCAGTATTTT.